The 5 T cell receptor beta chains presented below share a single source sample, sequenced in a study of OX40 agonist ivuxolimab in advanced cancers. Profiled with immunoSEQ multiplex PCR; TCRdb holds only in-frame clones, not every one. The sample consists of 45,000 to 55,000 clones, under 90% of them appearing once. This material consisted of CD4+ or CD8+ T cells sorted from blood, taken in a trial of the OX40 agonist ivuxolimab. These receptors all stem from an adult with an advanced solid tumor such as melanoma, head and neck, liver or kidney cancer.

This chain joins TRBV6-6 and TRBJ2-2; TRBD1 is a possible D gene (5 bases). The germline V gene has CDR1 MNHNY and CDR2 SVGAGI (reference sequence). The CDR3 runs to 13 residues. V lost 5 bases to trimming and J lost 4 bases, with 8 bases between them. CDR3 nucleotide sequence: TGTGCCAGCAGTCCGCAGGGCACCGGGGAGCTGTTTTTT. Translation gives CASSPQGTGELFF.

The V call is TRBV29-1, the J call TRBJ2-3, with D unresolved. Trimming took off 4 bases at V and 0 bases at J, with 11 bases between the two ends. CDR1 and CDR2 (germline): SQVTM, ANQGSEA. The CDR3 covers 14 residues. The CDR3 spells CSVGRVESTDTQYF. The CDR3 nucleotides read TGCAGCGTTGGAAGGGTGGAGAGCACAGATACGCAGTATTTT.

The rearrangement joins TRBV4-3 to TRBJ1-4; TRBD1 matches 10 bases. CDR1 and CDR2 from the germline V gene are LGHNA and YSLEER. The CDR3 sequence is 19 residues long. V gave up 1 base and J gave up 0 bases; unmatched junction bases: 8. The CDR3 region is CASSQGTGGTLATNEKLFF. The CDR3 DNA follows: TGCGCCAGCAGCCAAGGGACAGGGGGGACCCTTGCAACTAATGAAAAACTGTTTTTT.

This chain links TRBV9 with TRBJ2-7; 7 nucleotides agree with TRBD1. With 1 base clipped from V and 4 bases from J, the junction kept 2 bases outside the gene matches. The CDR3 totals 13 residues. Germline V gene data show CDR1 as SGDLS and CDR2 as YYNGEE. The CDR3 loop reads CASSVRQGYEQYF. CDR3 in DNA: TGTGCCAGCAGCGTAAGACAGGGTTACGAGCAGTACTTC.

This clone is labeled as medium-sized (0.01 to 0.1%). The chain recombines TRBV9 with TRBJ2-3; TRBD2 is a possible D gene (6 bases). The germline V gene has CDR1 SGDLS and CDR2 YYNGEE. Trimming removed 0 bases from V and 0 bases from J, with 11 bases in between. The CDR3 is 16 residues long. The CDR3 protein is CASSVEGGISTDTQYF. The CDR3 DNA is TGTGCCAGCAGCGTAGAAGGCGGGATCAGCACAGATACGCAGTATTTT.